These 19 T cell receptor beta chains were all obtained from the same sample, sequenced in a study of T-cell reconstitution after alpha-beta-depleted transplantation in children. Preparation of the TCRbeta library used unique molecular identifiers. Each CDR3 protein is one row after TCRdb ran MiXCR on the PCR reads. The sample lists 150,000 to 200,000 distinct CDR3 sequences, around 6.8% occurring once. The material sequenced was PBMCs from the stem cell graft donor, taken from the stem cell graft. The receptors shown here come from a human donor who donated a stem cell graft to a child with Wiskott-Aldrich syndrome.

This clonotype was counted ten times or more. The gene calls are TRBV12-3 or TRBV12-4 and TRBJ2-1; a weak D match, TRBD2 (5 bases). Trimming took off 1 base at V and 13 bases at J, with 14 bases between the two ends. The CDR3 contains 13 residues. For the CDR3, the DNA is TGTGCCAGCAGTTTAGACCCCCGGGGTTATCAGTTCTTC. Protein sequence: CASSLDPRGYQFF.

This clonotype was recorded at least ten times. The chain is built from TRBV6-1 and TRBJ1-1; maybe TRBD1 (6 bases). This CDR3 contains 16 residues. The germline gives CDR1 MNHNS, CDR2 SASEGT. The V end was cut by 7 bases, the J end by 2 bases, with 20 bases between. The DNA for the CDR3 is TGTGCCAGCATTCTTGATTTTGGGGGCGGCAACACTGAAGCTTTCTTT. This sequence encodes CASILDFGGGNTEAFF.

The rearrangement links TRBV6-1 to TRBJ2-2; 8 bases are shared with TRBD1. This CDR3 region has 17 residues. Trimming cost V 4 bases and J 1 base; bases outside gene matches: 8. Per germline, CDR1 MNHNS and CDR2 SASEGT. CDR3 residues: CASSAQQGALNTGELFF. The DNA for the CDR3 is TGTGCCAGCAGTGCCCAGCAGGGGGCCCTGAACACCGGGGAGCTGTTTTTT.

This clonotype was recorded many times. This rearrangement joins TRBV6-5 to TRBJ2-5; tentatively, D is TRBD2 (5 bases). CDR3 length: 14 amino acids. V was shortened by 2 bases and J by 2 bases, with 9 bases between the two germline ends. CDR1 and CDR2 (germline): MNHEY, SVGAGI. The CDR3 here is CASSYLGVQETQYF. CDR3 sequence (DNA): TGTGCCAGCAGTTACCTGGGAGTTCAAGAGACCCAGTACTTC.

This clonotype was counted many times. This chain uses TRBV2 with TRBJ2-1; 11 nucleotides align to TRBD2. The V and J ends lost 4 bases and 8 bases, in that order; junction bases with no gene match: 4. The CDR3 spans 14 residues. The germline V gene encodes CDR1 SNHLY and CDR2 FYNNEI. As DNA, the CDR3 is TGTGCCAGCAGTGGTGGGACTAGCGGATATGAGCAGTTCTTC. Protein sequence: CASSGGTSGYEQFF.

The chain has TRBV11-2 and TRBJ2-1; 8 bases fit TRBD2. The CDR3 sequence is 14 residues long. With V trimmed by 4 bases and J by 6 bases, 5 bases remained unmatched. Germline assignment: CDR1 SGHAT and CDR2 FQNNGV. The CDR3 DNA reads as TGTGCCAGCAGCTCGAGCGGGAGTATCAATGAGCAGTTCTTC. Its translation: CASSSSGSINEQFF.

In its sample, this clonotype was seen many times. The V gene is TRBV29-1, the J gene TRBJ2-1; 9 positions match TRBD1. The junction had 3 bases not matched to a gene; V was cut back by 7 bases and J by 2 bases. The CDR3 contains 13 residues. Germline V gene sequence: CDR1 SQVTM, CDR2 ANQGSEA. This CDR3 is CSATGGTYNEQFF. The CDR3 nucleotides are TGCAGCGCGACAGGGGGGACCTACAATGAGCAGTTCTTC.

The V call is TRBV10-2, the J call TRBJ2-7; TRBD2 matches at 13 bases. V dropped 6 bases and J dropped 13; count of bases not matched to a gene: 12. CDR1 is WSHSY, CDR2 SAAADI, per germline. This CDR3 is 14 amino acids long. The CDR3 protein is CASRAGLGLAGDYF. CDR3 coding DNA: TGCGCCAGCAGAGCAGGACTAGGACTAGCGGGAGATTACTTC.

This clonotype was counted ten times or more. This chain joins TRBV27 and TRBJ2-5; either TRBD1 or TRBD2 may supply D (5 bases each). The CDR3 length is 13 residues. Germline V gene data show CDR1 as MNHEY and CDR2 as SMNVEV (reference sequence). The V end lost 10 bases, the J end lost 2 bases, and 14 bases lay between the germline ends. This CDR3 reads CATISGPQETQYF. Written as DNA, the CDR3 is TGTGCCACCATATCGGGGCCACAAGAGACCCAGTACTTC.

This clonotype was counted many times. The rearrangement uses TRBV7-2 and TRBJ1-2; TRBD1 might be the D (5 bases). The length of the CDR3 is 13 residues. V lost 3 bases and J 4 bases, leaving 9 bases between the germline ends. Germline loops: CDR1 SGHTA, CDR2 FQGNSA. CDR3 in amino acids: CASSLRQRYGYTF. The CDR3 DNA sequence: TGTGCCAGCAGCTTGCGACAGCGCTATGGCTACACCTTC.

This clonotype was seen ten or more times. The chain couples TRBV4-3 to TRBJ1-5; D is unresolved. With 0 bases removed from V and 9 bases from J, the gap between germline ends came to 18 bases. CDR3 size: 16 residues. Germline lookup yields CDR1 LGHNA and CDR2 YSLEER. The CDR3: CASSQEVSHSGSPQHF. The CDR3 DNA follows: TGCGCCAGCAGCCAAGAGGTTTCGCATTCGGGTTCGCCCCAGCATTTT.

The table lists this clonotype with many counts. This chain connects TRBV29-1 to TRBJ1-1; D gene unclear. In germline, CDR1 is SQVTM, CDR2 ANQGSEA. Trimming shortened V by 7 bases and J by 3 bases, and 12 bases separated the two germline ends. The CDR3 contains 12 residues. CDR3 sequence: CSALPADTEAFF. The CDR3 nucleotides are TGCAGCGCGCTTCCGGCGGACACTGAAGCTTTCTTT.

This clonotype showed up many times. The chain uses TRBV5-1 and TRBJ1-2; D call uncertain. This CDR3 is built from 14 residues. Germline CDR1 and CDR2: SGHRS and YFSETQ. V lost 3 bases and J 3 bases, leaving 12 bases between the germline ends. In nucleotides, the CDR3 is TGCGCCAGCAGCTCGACGGGAATGGACTATGGCTACACCTTC. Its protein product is CASSSTGMDYGYTF.

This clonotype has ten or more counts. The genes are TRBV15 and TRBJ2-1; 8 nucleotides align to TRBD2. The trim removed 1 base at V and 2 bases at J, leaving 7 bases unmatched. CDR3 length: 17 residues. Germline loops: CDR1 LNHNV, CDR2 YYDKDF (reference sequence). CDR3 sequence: CATSRGDSGAAYNEQFF. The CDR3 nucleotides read TGTGCCACCAGCAGAGGGGATAGCGGGGCCGCCTACAATGAGCAGTTCTTC.

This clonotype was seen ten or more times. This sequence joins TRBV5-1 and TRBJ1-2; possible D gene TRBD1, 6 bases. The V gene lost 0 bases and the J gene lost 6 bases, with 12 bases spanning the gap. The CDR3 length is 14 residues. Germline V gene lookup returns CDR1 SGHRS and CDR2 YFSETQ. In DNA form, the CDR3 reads TGCGCCAGCAGCTTGGACAGGGTTGAACATGGCTACACCTTC. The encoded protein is CASSLDRVEHGYTF.

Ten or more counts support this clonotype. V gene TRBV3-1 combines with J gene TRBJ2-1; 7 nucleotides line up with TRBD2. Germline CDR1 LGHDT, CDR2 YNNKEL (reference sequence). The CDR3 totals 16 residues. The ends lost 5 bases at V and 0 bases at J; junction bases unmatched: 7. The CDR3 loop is CASSSLASISYNEQFF. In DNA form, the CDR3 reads TGTGCCAGCAGCTCACTAGCGTCGATCTCCTACAATGAGCAGTTCTTC.

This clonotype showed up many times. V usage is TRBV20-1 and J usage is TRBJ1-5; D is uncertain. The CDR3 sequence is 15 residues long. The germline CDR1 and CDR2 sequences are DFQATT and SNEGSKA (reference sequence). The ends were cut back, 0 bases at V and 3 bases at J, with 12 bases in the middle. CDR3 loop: CSARDEVTANQPQHF. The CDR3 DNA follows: TGCAGTGCTAGAGATGAAGTCACGGCCAATCAGCCCCAGCATTTT.

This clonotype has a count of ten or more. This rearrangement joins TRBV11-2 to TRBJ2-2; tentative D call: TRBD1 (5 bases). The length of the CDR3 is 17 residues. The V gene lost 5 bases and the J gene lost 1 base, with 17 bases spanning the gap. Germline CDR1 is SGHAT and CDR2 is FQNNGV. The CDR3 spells CASSPPWGRKNTGELFF. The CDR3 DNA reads TGTGCCAGCAGCCCTCCGTGGGGCAGAAAGAACACCGGGGAGCTGTTTTTT.

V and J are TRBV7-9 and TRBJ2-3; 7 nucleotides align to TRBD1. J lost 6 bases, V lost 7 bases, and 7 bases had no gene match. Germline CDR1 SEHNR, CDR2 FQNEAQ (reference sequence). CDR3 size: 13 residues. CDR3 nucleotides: TGTGCCAGCACCCGACAGGGTGTGGATACGCAGTATTTT. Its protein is CASTRQGVDTQYF.